The 27 T cell receptor beta chains in this list originate from one sample, sequenced in a study of T cells in Graves' hyperthyroidism and ophthalmopathy. Amplified TCR beta CDR3 regions derived from RNA transcripts. First-round RT-PCR with HTBI primers amplified the TCR CDR3 region. TCRdb re-called the multiplex PCR reads through MiXCR, storing one row per CDR3 protein. The sample lists hundreds of thousands of distinct CDR3 sequences; approximately 15% were seen once. Sequenced material: blood. The receptor set was obtained from a woman between 18 and 30 years old with Graves' hyperthyroidism.

This clonotype has more than one count but fewer than ten. This sequence joins TRBV2 and TRBJ2-3; D call uncertain. The V and J ends lost 6 bases and 6 bases respectively, with 10 bases between them. CDR3 size: 12 residues. From germline, CDR1 is SNHLY and CDR2 FYNNEI. CDR3 in DNA: TGTGCCAGCAGCAGAGAGGACGATACGCAGTATTTT. It is translated as CASSREDDTQYF.

This clonotype was detected many times. The chain recombines TRBV7-3 with TRBJ2-5, with no clear D. This CDR3 spans 13 amino acids. CDR1 and CDR2 (germline): SGHTA, FQGTGA. The germline V and J ends were trimmed by 5 bases and 5 bases, with 12 bases remaining between them. The CDR3 DNA reads as TGTGCCAGCAGCCTATCGTCCTCGGAGACCCAGTACTTC. This gives the protein CASSLSSSETQYF.

This clonotype was picked up many times. V and J are TRBV29-1 and TRBJ1-2; tentatively, D is TRBD1 (6 bases). The CDR3 totals 13 residues. V was shortened by 2 bases and J by 6 bases, with 13 bases between the two germline ends. Per the germline V gene, CDR1 is SQVTM and CDR2 is ANQGSEA. The CDR3 DNA follows: TGCAGCGTTGAATCCGGCAGGGGCGATGGCTACACCTTC. This gives the protein CSVESGRGDGYTF. The full variable domain, completed using reference TRBV29-1 and TRBJ1-2, is SAVISQKPSRDICQRGTSLTIQCQVDSQVTMMFWYRQQPGQSLTLIATANQGSEATYESGFVIDKFPISRPNLTFSTLTVSNMSPEDSSIYLCSVESGRGDGYTFGSGTRLTVV.

The chain joins TRBV28 to TRBJ2-6; perhaps TRBD2 as D (5 bases). The CDR3 runs to 17 residues. Germline-derived CDR1 and CDR2 are MDHEN and SYDVKM. V gave up 6 bases and J gave up 6 bases, with 21 bases separating them. CDR3 nucleotides: TGTGCCAGCAGCCTGGGGAGTTTTGCCCGTAAGGCCAACGTCCTGACTTTC. Its protein product is CASSLGSFARKANVLTF.

This clonotype was counted a few times. CDR3 sequence reads: CASSLVHSGANVLTF. CDR3 bases: TGTGCCAGCAGCTTAGTACACTCTGGGGCCAACGTCCTGACTTTC. V usage is TRBV7-2 and J usage is TRBJ2-6, with no clear D. V lost 1 base and J lost 0, with 4 bases in between. This CDR3 contains 15 residues. CDR1 is SGHTA, CDR2 FQGNSA, per germline. Looking up the rest from reference TRBV7-2 and TRBJ2-6 gives the full variable domain: GAGVSQSPSNKVTEKGKDVELRCDPISGHTALYWYRQSLGQGLEFLIYFQGNSAPDKSGLPSDRFSAERTGGSVSTLTIQRTQQEDSAVYLCASSLVHSGANVLTFGAGSRLTVL.

This clonotype has only one observation. This chain connects TRBV11-1 to TRBJ1-1; maybe TRBD1 (6 bases). Trimming took off 3 bases at V and 5 bases at J, with 19 bases between the two ends. There are 16 residues in the CDR3. Germline V gene sequence: CDR1 SGHAT, CDR2 FQDESV (reference sequence). CDR3 sequence reads: CASSFSGGRIDTEAFF. CDR3 DNA: TGTGCCAGCAGCTTTTCCGGGGGGCGCATCGATACTGAAGCTTTCTTT.

This clonotype was seen at least ten times. The chain is built from TRBV4-3 and TRBJ2-2; TRBD1 agrees at 8 bases. This CDR3 has 18 amino acids. Trimming cost V 2 bases and J 2 bases; bases outside gene matches: 10. Germline V lookup: CDR1 LGHNA, CDR2 YSLEER. The DNA of the CDR3 is TGCGCCAGCAGCCAATCCACCCTGCAGGGGGCAAACACCGGGGAGCTGTTTTTT. Encoded protein: CASSQSTLQGANTGELFF.

This clonotype showed up just a few times. This chain connects TRBV9 to TRBJ2-3; 9 bases are shared with TRBD2. CDR3 length: 15 residues. Looked up from germline, CDR1 is SGDLS and CDR2 is YYNGEE. V was clipped by 3 bases and J by 5 bases; unmatched bases: 7. This chain's CDR3 is CASSGSGSMIDTQYF. The CDR3 nucleotides read TGTGCCAGCAGCGGTAGCGGGAGTATGATAGATACGCAGTATTTT. The full variable domain, its missing parts supplied by reference TRBV9 and TRBJ2-3, is DSGVTQTPKHLITATGQRVTLRCSPRSGDLSVYWYQQSLDQGLQFLIQYYNGEERAKGNILERFSAQQFPDLHSELNLSSLELGDSALYFCASSGSGSMIDTQYFGPGTRLTVL.

This clonotype was observed many times. The chain has TRBV7-9 and TRBJ1-1, with D possibly being TRBD1 (6 bases). The CDR3 has 14 amino acids. With 6 bases removed from V and 11 bases from J, the gap between germline ends came to 22 bases. CDR1 is SEHNR, CDR2 FQNEAQ, per germline (reference sequence). CDR3 sequence (DNA): TGTGCCAGCAGTCGCGCCGGGGGGGACAAGGGCGCTTTCTTT. It is translated as CASSRAGGDKGAFF. Based on the CDR3 plus reference TRBV7-9 and TRBJ1-1, the full variable domain is DTGVSQNPRHKITKRGQNVTFRCDPISEHNRLYWYRQTLGQGPEFLTYFQNEAQLEKSRLLSDRFSAERPKGSFSTLEIQRTEQGDSAMYLCASSRAGGDKGAFFGQGTRLTVV.

This clonotype was counted many times. The chain carries TRBV20-1 and TRBJ1-2, with a tentative D call TRBD1 (6 bases). Trimming shortened V by 3 bases and J by 12 bases, and 20 bases separated the two germline ends. The CDR3 runs 13 residues. Per the germline V gene, CDR1 is DFQATT and CDR2 is SNEGSKA (reference sequence). The CDR3 DNA sequence: TGCAGTGCTAGTTCCCTGGACAGCCGATTTGACACCTTC. The encoded protein is CSASSLDSRFDTF.

There are many counts of this clonotype. The rearrangement uses TRBV13 and TRBJ2-5; TRBD1 aligns across 7 bases. The CDR3 spans 15 residues. Germline-derived CDR1 and CDR2 are PRHDT and FYEKMQ (reference sequence). The V segment lost 5 bases and the J segment 2 bases; nucleotides outside the gene matches: 8. For the CDR3, the DNA is TGTGCCAGCAGCGGGAACAGGGGACCTCAAGAGACCCAGTACTTC. Amino acids: CASSGNRGPQETQYF.

This clonotype was recorded many times. This sequence joins TRBV28 and TRBJ1-2, with D tentatively TRBD1 (5 bases). Germline V gene sequence: CDR1 MDHEN, CDR2 SYDVKM. Trimming removed 7 bases from V and 1 base from J, with 16 bases in between. This CDR3 is built from 15 residues. The CDR3 DNA is TGTGCCAGCACACAATCGGCGGGGGGTAACTATGGCTACACCTTC. Encoded protein: CASTQSAGGNYGYTF.

This clonotype showed up many times. This sequence joins TRBV7-2 and TRBJ2-3; 14 bases are shared with TRBD2. V dropped 4 bases and J dropped 0; count of bases not matched to a gene: 3. Germline V gene lookup returns CDR1 SGHTA and CDR2 FQGNSA. The CDR3 spans 17 residues. The CDR3 DNA reads TGTGCCAGCAGCTACCGGACTAGCGGGGGGAGCACAGATACGCAGTATTTT. Translating it yields CASSYRTSGGSTDTQYF. The variable domain in full, completed from reference TRBV7-2 and TRBJ2-3, reads GAGVSQSPSNKVTEKGKDVELRCDPISGHTALYWYRQSLGQGLEFLIYFQGNSAPDKSGLPSDRFSAERTGGSVSTLTIQRTQQEDSAVYLCASSYRTSGGSTDTQYFGPGTRLTVL.

The chain has TRBV4-1 and TRBJ1-6; D may be TRBD1 (6 bases). Germline-derived CDR1 and CDR2 are MGHRA and YSYEKL. The CDR3 length is 16 residues. V lost 2 bases to trimming and J lost 7 bases, with 15 bases between them. The CDR3, as DNA: TGCGCCAGCAGCCAACCCGTCAGGGGATCGAATTCACCCCTCCACTTT. Residues: CASSQPVRGSNSPLHF.

The rearrangement joins TRBV24-1 to TRBJ1-5, with D possibly matching TRBD1 (5 bases). CDR1 and CDR2 (germline): KGHDR, SFDVKD. Trimming took 5 bases from V and 0 from J, leaving 13 bases between them. This CDR3 contains 16 residues. The CDR3 loop reads CATSVDSCYSNQPQHF. CDR3 DNA sequence: TGTGCCACCAGTGTCGACAGCTGTTATAGCAATCAGCCCCAGCATTTT.

The chain couples TRBV11-3 to TRBJ2-7, with D uncertain. The V end was cut by 2 bases, the J end by 6 bases, with 8 bases between. CDR1 and CDR2 from the germline V gene are SGHNT and YENEEA. The CDR3 loop spans 12 amino acids. The CDR3 is CASSLRTGEQYF. The CDR3 coding sequence is TGTGCCAGCAGCTTACGTACCGGCGAGCAGTACTTC.

This clonotype was seen at least ten times. This sequence joins TRBV5-6 and TRBJ2-7, with D perhaps TRBD2 (5 bases). This CDR3 has 14 residues. Looked up from germline, CDR1 is SGHDT and CDR2 is YYEEEE. Trimming left V 0 bases short and J 0 bases short, with 7 bases between. In nucleotides, the CDR3 is TGTGCCAGCAGCTTGGGACTACTCTCCTACGAGCAGTACTTC. This translates into CASSLGLLSYEQYF.

The J gene is TRBJ1-2, the V gene TRBV30; the D gene is possibly TRBD1 (6 bases). The V end lost 5 bases, the J end lost 5 bases, and 15 bases lay between the germline ends. Germline values: CDR1 GTSNPN, CDR2 SVGIG (reference sequence). The CDR3 covers 13 residues. The CDR3 sequence: CAWFDRWMYGYTF. In nucleotides, the CDR3 is TGTGCCTGGTTTGACAGGTGGATGTATGGCTACACCTTC.

Ten or more counts support this clonotype. The chain joins TRBV2 to TRBJ2-1; 8 bases are a match to TRBD2. This CDR3 contains 16 residues. Germline CDR1 is SNHLY and CDR2 is FYNNEI. V was clipped by 2 bases and J by 4 bases; unmatched bases: 7. Here the CDR3 reads CASSEWGAGGYNEQFF. The CDR3 DNA sequence: TGTGCCAGCAGTGAATGGGGCGCGGGAGGTTACAATGAGCAGTTCTTC. The variable domain in full, completed from reference TRBV2 and TRBJ2-1, reads EPEVTQTPSHQVTQMGQEVILRCVPISNHLYFYWYRQILGQKVEFLVSFYNNEISEKSEIFDDQFSVERPDGSNFTLKIRSTKLEDSAMYFCASSEWGAGGYNEQFFGPGTRLTVL.

This clonotype was detected a few times. The V call is TRBV7-2, the J call TRBJ2-1; weak D call: TRBD2 (5 bases). V lost 0 bases and J lost 4, with 7 bases in between. Germline CDR1 is SGHTA and CDR2 is FQGNSA. The CDR3 length is 14 residues. The CDR3: CASSLAREYNEQFF. The DNA for the CDR3 is TGTGCCAGCAGCTTAGCGAGGGAGTACAATGAGCAGTTCTTC. The full variable domain, its missing parts supplied by reference TRBV7-2 and TRBJ2-1, is GAGVSQSPSNKVTEKGKDVELRCDPISGHTALYWYRQSLGQGLEFLIYFQGNSAPDKSGLPSDRFSAERTGGSVSTLTIQRTQQEDSAVYLCASSLAREYNEQFFGPGTRLTVL.

This clonotype was recorded at least ten times. The chain combines TRBV7-6 with TRBJ2-3; 8 bases fit TRBD2. J was trimmed by 6 bases and V by 5 bases; bases with no gene match: 7. The CDR3 covers 14 residues. The germline V gene has CDR1 SGHVS and CDR2 FNYEAQ. The CDR3 DNA reads TGTGCCAGCAGCAAAACCGGGACTAGGGATACGCAGTATTTT. This translates into CASSKTGTRDTQYF.

The table lists this clonotype with a few counts. The rearrangement links TRBV9 to TRBJ1-6; 10 positions match TRBD1. Losses at the gene ends were 3 bases for V and 7 bases for J; bases not matched to a gene: 7. Per germline, CDR1 SGDLS and CDR2 YYNGEE. The CDR3 is 16 residues long. The CDR3 region is CASSATRGQGNSPLHF. CDR3 sequence (DNA): TGTGCCAGCAGCGCAACCCGGGGACAGGGGAATTCACCCCTCCACTTT.

This clonotype was seen at least ten times. V and J are TRBV7-9 and TRBJ2-1; 7 bases map to TRBD2. Germline loops: CDR1 SEHNR, CDR2 FQNEAQ (reference sequence). The CDR3 is made up of 13 amino acids. The V segment lost 6 bases and the J segment 8 bases; nucleotides outside the gene matches: 7. CDR3 sequence reads: CASSRGGSDEQFF. CDR3 coding DNA: TGTGCCAGCAGTCGGGGCGGGAGTGATGAGCAGTTCTTC.

This clonotype was seen repeatedly, ten times or more. This chain links TRBV2 with TRBJ1-5, with D maybe TRBD1 (6 bases). Deletions cut 7 bases from V and 1 base from J, with 17 bases between. The CDR3 has 16 amino acids. The V gene's germline CDR1 is SNHLY and CDR2 FYNNEI. CDR3 in amino acids: CASTGKAGVSNQPQHF. The CDR3 DNA is TGTGCCAGCACCGGTAAGGCAGGGGTGAGCAATCAGCCCCAGCATTTT.

This clonotype was seen many times. This chain joins TRBV7-9 and TRBJ2-2, with D perhaps TRBD2 (5 bases). Per germline, CDR1 SEHNR and CDR2 FQNEAQ (reference sequence). V lost 5 bases, J lost 1 base, and 14 bases lay in between. This CDR3 spans 16 amino acids. In DNA, the CDR3 is TGTGCCAGCAGCCCCTCTCGGACTCGGAACACCGGGGAGCTGTTTTTT. It specifies CASSPSRTRNTGELFF.

There are many counts of this clonotype. The chain couples TRBV30 to TRBJ2-4; 8 bases line up with TRBD1. The germline gives CDR1 GTSNPN, CDR2 SVGIG (reference sequence). Trimming took 1 base from V and 3 from J; bases not matched to a gene: 5. CDR3 size: 15 residues. The CDR3: CAWSDITGGKNIQYF. As DNA, the CDR3 is TGTGCCTGGAGTGACATCACAGGGGGCAAAAACATTCAGTACTTC. The complete variable domain, with remaining parts taken from reference TRBV30 and TRBJ2-4, reads SQTIHQWPATLVQPVGSPLSLECTVEGTSNPNLYWYRQAAGRGLQLLFYSVGIGQISSEVPQNLSASRPQDRQFILSSKKLLLSDSGFYLCAWSDITGGKNIQYFGAGTRLSVL.

Concerning this clonotype itself: Relative to the germline gene, one junction end is altered; a read error may explain this. This chain uses TRBV28 with TRBJ2-2, with D uncertain. The germline CDR1 and CDR2 sequences are MDHEN and SYDVKM. There are 11 residues in the CDR3. CDR3 region: CASNLVGELFF. The CDR3 DNA is TGTGCCAGCAATTTAGTCGGGGAGCTGTTTTTT.